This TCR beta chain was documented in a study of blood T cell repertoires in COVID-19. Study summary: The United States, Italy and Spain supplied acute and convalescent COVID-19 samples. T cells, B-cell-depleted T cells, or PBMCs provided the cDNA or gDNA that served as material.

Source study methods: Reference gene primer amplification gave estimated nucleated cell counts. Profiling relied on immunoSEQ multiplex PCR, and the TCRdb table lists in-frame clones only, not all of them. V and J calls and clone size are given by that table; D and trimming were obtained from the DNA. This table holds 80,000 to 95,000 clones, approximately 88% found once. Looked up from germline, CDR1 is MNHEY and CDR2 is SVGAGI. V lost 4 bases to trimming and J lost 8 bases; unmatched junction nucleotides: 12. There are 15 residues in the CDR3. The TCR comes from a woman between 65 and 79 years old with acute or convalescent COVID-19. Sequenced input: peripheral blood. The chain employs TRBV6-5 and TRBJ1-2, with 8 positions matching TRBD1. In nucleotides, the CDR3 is TGTGCCAGCAGTTTAAGGGACCAGGGGGCGCAAGGCTACACCTTC. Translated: CASSLRDQGAQGYTF.